This entry lists 15 T cell receptor beta chains sequenced from one sample in a study of blood T cell repertoires in COVID-19 (dated by TCRdb to the early 2020s). Libraries were constructed by the immunoSEQ multiplex PCR assay. TCRdb stores this immuneACCESS table with in-frame sequences only. Part of the clones is absent; in the studies checked, under half of the shortfall reflects unresolved V genes, and no reason is known for the rest. The sample has 90,000 to 120,000 clones on record, roughly 91% of them singletons. The ten largest clones take up 5% to 6.5% of the sample. Sequencing input: peripheral blood. These receptors originate from a human donor in a cohort sampled during active COVID-19.

The V and J genes are TRBV6-6 and TRBJ2-3, with 9 bases aligning to TRBD2. The V and J ends lost 6 bases and 1 base, in that order; junction bases with no gene match: 8. Germline values: CDR1 MNHNY, CDR2 SVGAGI (reference sequence). The CDR3 is made up of 16 amino acids. CDR3 DNA sequence: TGTGCCAGCAGCCCTGCTAGCGGGGCCCGCACAGATACGCAGTATTTT. Protein product: CASSPASGARTDTQYF.

This chain joins TRBV6-1 and TRBJ2-3; 10 bases match TRBD2. J lost 2 bases, V lost 3 bases, and 5 bases had no gene match. Germline CDR1 reads MNHNS; CDR2 reads SASEGT. This CDR3 region has 16 residues. The CDR3 coding sequence is TGTGCCAGCAGTGATTCGGGACTAGCGATCACAGATACGCAGTATTTT. Its protein product is CASSDSGLAITDTQYF.

The chain recombines TRBV11-3 with TRBJ2-7, with 12 bases aligning to TRBD2. This CDR3 has 17 amino acids. V gave up 4 bases and J gave up 0 bases; unmatched junction bases: 7. CDR1 and CDR2 (germline): SGHNT, YENEEA. CDR3 sequence reads: CASSSGTSGLSSYEQYF. CDR3 DNA sequence: TGTGCCAGCAGCTCGGGGACTAGCGGGCTGAGCTCCTACGAGCAGTACTTC.

This clone was recorded only once. This rearrangement joins TRBV19 to TRBJ1-1; a possible D gene is TRBD1 (6 bases). The germline CDR1 and CDR2 sequences are LNHDA and SQIVND (reference sequence). This CDR3 is built from 15 residues. Trimming shortened V by 0 bases and J by 1 base, and 9 bases separated the two germline ends. CDR3 nucleotides: TGTGCCAGTAGTATAGACATACAGGGGAACACTGAAGCTTTCTTT. This sequence encodes CASSIDIQGNTEAFF.

The table lists this clone with a few counts. The V and J genes are TRBV6-1 and TRBJ1-5; tentatively, D is TRBD1 (6 bases). Germline V gene data show CDR1 as MNHNS and CDR2 as SASEGT. V was cut by 3 bases and J by 0 bases, with 9 bases left in between. The CDR3 is 15 residues long. The CDR3 region has the DNA TGTGCCAGCAGTGACAGGGGACATAGCAATCAGCCCCAGCATTTT. Translating gives CASSDRGHSNQPQHF.

The J gene is TRBJ1-4, the V gene TRBV29-1; TRBD1 agrees at 7 bases. With 6 bases clipped from V and 8 bases from J, the junction kept 12 bases outside the gene matches. Germline V gene sequence: CDR1 SQVTM, CDR2 ANQGSEA. The CDR3 covers 14 residues. Here the CDR3 reads CSVSRQGEYEKLFF. The CDR3 nucleotides read TGCAGCGTATCACGACAGGGAGAATACGAAAAACTGTTTTTT. Variable domain in full (rest from reference TRBV29-1 and TRBJ1-4): SAVISQKPSRDICQRGTSLTIQCQVDSQVTMMFWYRQQPGQSLTLIATANQGSEATYESGFVIDKFPISRPNLTFSTLTVSNMSPEDSSIYLCSVSRQGEYEKLFFGSGTQLSVL.

CDR3 sequence: CASSLGTGSYEQYF. The CDR3 nucleotides are TGTGCCAGCAGTTTGGGGACAGGATCCTACGAGCAGTACTTC. This chain joins TRBV28 and TRBJ2-7, with 8 bases fitting TRBD1. Germline V lookup: CDR1 MDHEN, CDR2 SYDVKM. This CDR3 has 14 amino acids. After removal of 3 bases from V and 1 base from J, the junction contained 2 bases not matched to a gene.

The chain has TRBV9 and TRBJ2-6, with a possible D match to TRBD1 (5 bases). The CDR3 runs to 15 residues. V was shortened by 1 base and J by 4 bases, with 9 bases between the two germline ends. The germline V gene encodes CDR1 SGDLS and CDR2 YYNGEE. CDR3 DNA: TGTGCCAGCAGCGTACAGGGTTTCGGGGCCAACGTCCTGACTTTC. It encodes CASSVQGFGANVLTF.

This clone has only a few counts. The J gene is TRBJ2-7, the V gene TRBV10-1; tentative D call: TRBD1 (6 bases). Per the germline V gene, CDR1 is WNHNN and CDR2 is SYGVQD (reference sequence). CDR3 size: 13 residues. V was shortened by 4 bases and J by 2 bases, with 9 bases between the two germline ends. DNA of the CDR3: TGCGCCAGCAGTGCCACAGGGACCTACGAGCAGTACTTC. Translation: CASSATGTYEQYF.

The chain carries TRBV7-8 and TRBJ2-7; D is unclear. Trimming cost V 4 bases and J 2 bases, with 3 bases left between them. The CDR3 is 11 amino acids. The germline V gene has CDR1 SGHVS and CDR2 FQNEAQ. CDR3 sequence reads: CASSSPYEQYF. CDR3 coding DNA: TGTGCCAGCAGCTCTCCCTACGAGCAGTACTTC. The full variable domain, its missing parts supplied by reference TRBV7-8 and TRBJ2-7, is GAGVSQSPRYKVAKRGQDVALRCDPISGHVSLFWYQQALGQGPEFLTYFQNEAQLDKSGLPSDRFFAERPEGSVSTLKIQRTQQEDSAVYLCASSSPYEQYFGPGTRLTVT.

This chain links TRBV19 with TRBJ2-1; 8 nucleotides line up with TRBD2. V shed 3 bases, J shed 1 base, and the junction held 2 bases outside the gene matches. The CDR3 is made up of 15 amino acids. The germline V gene has CDR1 LNHDA and CDR2 SQIVND (reference sequence). The CDR3 DNA reads TGTGCCAGTAGTATTAGACTAGCGTCCTACAATGAGCAGTTCTTC. Amino acids: CASSIRLASYNEQFF.

This clone showed up just a few times. The rearrangement uses TRBV5-1 and TRBJ2-3; D gene ambiguous. The V end was cut by 10 bases, the J end by 10 bases, with 16 bases between. Germline CDR1 and CDR2: SGHRS and YFSETQ. The CDR3 runs to 11 residues. In DNA, the CDR3 is TGCGCCTCCAAAGAGGAACGTGCGCAGTATTTT. Translated, it gives CASKEERAQYF.

The V call is TRBV24-1, the J call TRBJ2-5; 12 bases are shared with TRBD1. The V segment lost 7 bases and the J segment 5 bases; nucleotides outside the gene matches: 10. This CDR3 has 16 residues. Germline V lookup: CDR1 KGHDR, CDR2 SFDVKD. The CDR3 DNA sequence: TGTGCCACCAGCGAACCGGGACAGGGGGCGGGGGAGACCCAGTACTTC. Translation: CATSEPGQGAGETQYF.

The gene calls are TRBV19 and TRBJ1-5; 9 bases are shared with TRBD1. Germline V gene data show CDR1 as LNHDA and CDR2 as SQIVND (reference sequence). The V and J ends lost 6 bases and 6 bases, in that order; junction bases with no gene match: 9. The CDR3 loop spans 15 amino acids. CDR3: CASSTAGTGLQPQHF. As DNA, the CDR3 is TGTGCCAGTAGCACCGCCGGGACAGGGCTTCAGCCCCAGCATTTT. Complete variable domain (other parts from reference TRBV19 and TRBJ1-5): DGGITQSPKYLFRKEGQNVTLSCEQNLNHDAMYWYRQDPGQGLRLIYYSQIVNDFQKGDIAEGYSVSREKKESFPLTVTSAQKNPTAFYLCASSTAGTGLQPQHFGDGTRLSIL.

The V and J genes are TRBV28 and TRBJ2-3, with D possibly TRBD2 on 5 matching bases. CDR3 length equals 16 residues. Trimming took 3 bases from V and 2 from J, leaving 15 bases between them. Germline assignment: CDR1 MDHEN and CDR2 SYDVKM. DNA for the CDR3: TGTGCCAGCAGTTTCGGGGTCCGCGGATACACAGATACGCAGTATTTT. It codes for CASSFGVRGYTDTQYF.